The clone carrying this T cell receptor beta chain was seen a handful of times. Clones were read by immunoSEQ multiplex PCR, and TCRdb kept only the in-frame ones, dropping some. The sample has about 18,000 clones, about 38% seen once; the top ten hold around 0.82%. The data belong to a study of graft-versus-host responses after intestinal transplantation. The germline V gene has CDR1 DFQATT and CDR2 SNEGSKA (reference sequence). The CDR3 runs 11 residues. V lost 6 bases to trimming and J lost 10 bases, with 12 bases between them. The plating included some 200,000 irradiated, violet-dye-labeled stimulator cells together with some 200,000 CFSE-labeled responder cells. Sorted cells were CFSE-low CD3+CD4+ or CD3+CD8+ proliferating responders. Study findings and constraints: The recipient marrow held GvH clones, and some of them showed up first in ileum or blood. Allografts from individuals with graft-donor T cell macrochimerism displayed high graft-versus-host to host-versus-graft clonal ratios.

The chain links TRBV20-1 to TRBJ1-4; D gene unclear. This receptor was identified in a human patient who received an intestinal transplant. The material sequenced was alloreactive CD4+ T cells from a mixed lymphocyte reaction culture, taken before intestinal transplant. As for subset: CFSE-low proliferating T cells sorted from roughly six-day pre-transplant mixed lymphocyte reaction (GvH or HvG direction). The CDR3 here is CSAGPRGKLFF. CDR3 DNA: TGCAGTGCAGGTCCCAGAGGAAAACTGTTTTTT.